These 9 T cell receptor beta chains were all obtained from the same sample, sequenced in a study of response to subunit inactivated influenza vaccine. One entry per CDR3 protein results from TCRdb running MiXCR on the RT-PCR reads. Seen here are 430,000 or so distinct CDR3 sequences, over 9.5% observed once, and the top ten hold about 12%. Specimen: PBMCs from blood, collected roughly 46 days after vaccination. Receptor source: a man aged 45-65 years who received an inactivated influenza vaccine.

V usage is TRBV12-3 or TRBV12-4 and J usage is TRBJ2-1; a possible D gene is TRBD1 (6 bases). V was cut by 2 bases and J by 3 bases, with 11 bases left in between. This CDR3 comprises 15 residues. CDR3 region: CASSLLGAGYNEQFF. The CDR3 DNA reads TGTGCCAGCAGTTTACTGGGGGCAGGCTACAATGAGCAGTTCTTC.

The rearrangement links TRBV4-2 to TRBJ2-7; D is unclear. The CDR3 length is 15 residues. Germline V gives CDR1 LGHNA, CDR2 YNFKEQ. Trimming took off 4 bases at V and 4 bases at J, with 17 bases between the two ends. CDR3 sequence: CASSPTPEPWYEQYF. In DNA, the CDR3 is TGTGCCAGCAGCCCAACCCCCGAGCCGTGGTACGAGCAGTACTTC.

This clonotype was observed a few times. For the CDR3, the DNA is TGTGCCAGCAGGGAAAATCCCGGTGTAATCGGGGAGCTGTTTTTT. It specifies CASRENPGVIGELFF. The chain couples TRBV12-3 or TRBV12-4 to TRBJ2-2; D gene unclear. V gave up 6 bases and J gave up 7 bases, with 18 bases separating them. CDR3 size: 15 residues.

In its sample, this clonotype was seen once. V gene TRBV6-2 or TRBV6-3 combines with J gene TRBJ2-1; TRBD2 agrees at 10 bases. Germline CDR1 is MNHEY and CDR2 is SVGEGT. The CDR3 consists of 15 residues. With V trimmed by 7 bases and J by 9 bases, 12 bases remained unmatched. CDR3 bases: TGTGCCAGCACCAACGTAGCTAGCGGGAGTAGTGAGCAGTTCTTC. Protein product: CASTNVASGSSEQFF.

This clonotype was recorded at least ten times. V is TRBV28 and J is TRBJ2-3; TRBD2 agrees at 12 bases. The germline CDR1 and CDR2 sequences are MDHEN and SYDVKM. The V gene end was trimmed by 5 bases and the J gene end by 0 bases; junction bases not matched to a gene: 3. The CDR3 consists of 16 residues. In DNA form, the CDR3 reads TGTGCCAGCAGTCACCTAGCGGGGGGGAGCACAGATACGCAGTATTTT. It encodes CASSHLAGGSTDTQYF.

This clonotype was seen many times. The gene calls are TRBV29-1 and TRBJ2-7; D unresolved. The V gene's germline CDR1 is SQVTM and CDR2 ANQGSEA. Trimming removed 5 bases from V and 2 bases from J, with 4 bases in between. The length of the CDR3 is 10 residues. The CDR3 sequence is CSVLTYEQYF. The DNA of the CDR3 is TGCAGCGTTCTAACCTACGAGCAGTACTTC.

The table lists this clonotype with many counts. The chain carries TRBV7-2 and TRBJ2-7, with D unresolved. V lost 3 bases, J lost 0 bases, and 12 bases lay in between. This CDR3 spans 15 amino acids. Germline-derived CDR1 and CDR2 are SGHTA and FQGNSA. The DNA for the CDR3 is TGTGCCAGCAGCTTCGAGTACTCCTACTCCTACGAGCAGTACTTC. Encoded protein: CASSFEYSYSYEQYF.

This clonotype was detected many times. The gene calls are TRBV29-1 and TRBJ2-1; D gene ambiguous. This CDR3 has 12 residues. Germline V CDR1 and CDR2: SQVTM, ANQGSEA. Trimming took off 2 bases at V and 9 bases at J, with 11 bases between the two ends. CDR3 DNA sequence: TGCAGCGTTGAAAGTCTGGGCCGTGAGCAGTTCTTC. Encoded protein: CSVESLGREQFF.

This clonotype came up a few times. V usage is TRBV20-1 and J usage is TRBJ2-2, with TRBD1 matching over 11 bases. V shed 3 bases and J 4 bases; nucleotides not matched to a gene: 4. The germline CDR1 and CDR2 sequences are DFQATT and SNEGSKA (reference sequence). The CDR3 loop spans 15 amino acids. CDR3 amino acids: CSASFGTGGTGELFF. CDR3 DNA: TGCAGTGCTAGTTTCGGGACAGGGGGCACCGGGGAGCTGTTTTTT.